This is a list of T cell receptor beta chains from one sample in a study of shared clonotypes between healthy human individuals. Data came from immunoSEQ multiplex PCR; TCRdb stores just in-frame clones and leaves some out. The repertoire consists of roughly 2.2 million clones, with 85% to 95% occurring once and the leading ten covering under 0.45%. Sequencing was performed on naive CD4+ T cells from PBMCs. The source of these receptors is a man younger than 30 in good health. Some clones in this sample may be carry-over from other donors' samples. The conserved cysteine and the conserved F or W are not part of the CDR3 here. The D gene is left open where the match is weak. Some rows have no size entry. The others give once, few or many, or a class for an expanded clone.

TRBJ2-7,NA,once,TRBV2,ASSEAREVEQY
TRBJ2-3,TRBD2,once,TRBV4-2,ASSRTSGNTDTQY
TRBJ1-4,TRBD1,NA,TRBV27,ASSPQDRGVTNEKLF
TRBJ2-1,NA,once,TRBV27,ASSFKRTSYNEQF
TRBJ2-4,NA,NA,TRBV9,ASSARDSLAKNIQY
TRBJ1-1,NA,NA,TRBV6-1,ASSELLNTEAF
TRBJ1-1,TRBD1,NA,TRBV9,ASSVRGGFGTEAF
TRBJ1-1,TRBD1,NA,TRBV27,ASRKAGQGNTEAF
TRBJ2-4,TRBD1,NA,TRBV30,AWALGGQGGIQY
TRBJ2-1,TRBD1,NA,TRBV10-3,AAPTGARLNEQF
TRBJ1-2,NA,NA,TRBV19,ATGTRDNYGYT
TRBJ2-1,TRBD2,NA,TRBV27,ASSPSISGSRQF
TRBJ2-3,NA,once,TRBV29-1,SVAGLLLTDTQY
TRBJ2-7,NA,NA,TRBV5-1,ASSTPTPYEQY
TRBJ2-3,NA,NA,TRBV5-1,ASSQELASSTDTQY
TRBJ1-3,NA,NA,TRBV10-3,AISEAGFPGNTIY
TRBJ2-2,TRBD2,NA,TRBV5-1,ASTELARTNAGELF
TRBJ2-1,NA,once,TRBV21-1,ASSKALGTGKF
TRBJ2-1,TRBD1,once,TRBV6-5,ASKGQGTRYNEQF
TRBJ1-1,TRBD1,once,TRBV6-5,ASSTYRGPNTEAF
TRBJ2-5,NA,NA,TRBV28,ASSLAAGTQETQY
TRBJ1-2,NA,once,TRBV18,ASSPVIAGNYGYT
TRBJ2-3,TRBD2,NA,TRBV18,ASSPHGTNTDTQY
TRBJ1-5,NA,NA,TRBV19,ASSPGRSYSNQPQH
TRBJ1-2,TRBD1,NA,TRBV5-4,ASNAGGADYGYT
TRBJ2-7,NA,NA,TRBV9,ASSVGAEAYYEQY